This T cell receptor beta chain emerged from a study of siplizumab effects on memory and regulatory T cells. Study-wide results and caveats: Greater diversity than memory cells seemed evident in naive T cells, which also appeared to be major alloresponse contributors. In controls, approximately 28% of mappable alloreactive CD4+ clones were Treg-derived on average, versus about 69% with siplizumab. Solely a minor proportion of alloreactive clones could be assigned to unstimulated subsets. Whether the proliferating Tregs (from siplizumab cultures) were suppressive was not confirmed.

There are 15 residues in the CDR3. V lost 0 bases and J lost 3, with 13 bases in between. The V gene's germline CDR1 is SGHDT and CDR2 YYEEEE. With respect to this clone: The antigen is not known.

Assay used: immunoSEQ multiplex PCR; TCRdb lists only in-frame clones, some missing. The table has around 83,000 clones, 80% to 90% seen once. The origin of this receptor is a human donor in good health. Input material: CD4+ T cells sorted from blood. The chain employs TRBV5-6 and TRBJ2-7, with D unresolved. The CDR3 region has the DNA TGTGCCAGCAGCTTGGGCGGTCCATCCTTCTACGAGCAGTACTTC. Residues: CASSLGGPSFYEQYF.